This T cell receptor beta chain was captured by sequencing in a study of control samples from healthy donors and cancer patients. The CDR3 loop spans 14 amino acids. Germline V gene data show CDR1 as SGHNT and CDR2 as YYREEE (reference sequence). V was shortened by 3 bases and J by 1 base, with 10 bases between the two germline ends. The assay was immunoSEQ multiplex PCR, and TCRdb's table has in-frame clones only and misses some. Of over 85,000 clones detected, 70% to 90% appear once; the ten largest clones hold around 3.5%. V is TRBV5-4 and J is TRBJ1-1; perhaps TRBD1 as D (5 bases). Sequencing was carried out using PBMCs. This TCR was recovered from a woman in her sixties with lung cancer. The CDR3 loop is CASSSVGGNTEAFF. The CDR3 DNA sequence: TGTGCCAGCAGCTCAGTGGGGGGGAACACTGAAGCTTTCTTT.